This TCR beta chain was found in a study of metastatic and nonmetastatic thyroid tumors (dated by TCRdb to the early 2020s). In terms of the full investigation: The researchers compared repertoires between peripheral blood samples and tumor or nodule tissue samples from patients with malignant or benign thyroid disease. Here is what the overall study found, with its caveats: In both blood and tumor samples, TCR beta diversity was reported to be significantly higher in malignant tumors than in benign nodules.

Before undergoing thyroid surgery, none of the patients had been given any kind of treatment. The study retrospectively analysed patient clinical samples collected from about 2012 to 2018 using T-cell receptor beta sequencing. This clone has at least ten counts. Its cognate antigen has yet to be identified. Per-base qualities were not stored, and no clone one base away is much larger. Germline trimming: 5 bases from V, 4 bases from J; junction bases outside gene matches: 4. Taken from the germline V gene, the CDR1 and CDR2 loops are MNHNS and SASEGT. The CDR3 spans 15 residues, from the cysteine through the phenylalanine. Only CDR3 DNA remains: 45 bases, in frame from the first base. Library method: PCR. For sequencing, an Illumina HiSeq 4000 was employed. High-throughput sequencing was used to profile the TCR beta-chain CDR3 region of every patient. Per the authors' processing: CDR3 differences across clinicopathological groups were used to build a classifier for discriminating distant-metastatic papillary thyroid cancer patients. Repertoire diversity was assessed with the Shannon index, and tumor-blood repertoire similarity with the Morisita-Horn index. In-frame beta chains were kept once TCRdb had trimmed the public reads at Q25 with fastp and called clones with MiXCR. These V and J calls originate from TCRdb's pipeline instead of the authors' own analysis. Within this sample are about 21,000 clones, with about 30% of them counted one time only. More than 15% of the sample is held by the ten biggest clonotypes.

The origin of this receptor is a female donor with papillary thyroid cancer or a benign thyroid nodule (not recorded which). Some clones in this sample may be carry-over from other donors' samples. Source material: blood. The sequence is built from TRBV6-1 and TRBJ2-5; 13 of the junction bases match TRBD2. The CDR3 region: CASSSGTSGAETQYF. DNA sequence: TGTGCCAGCAGTTCCGGGACTAGCGGGGCAGAGACCCAGTACTTC.